A single sample is the source of the 7 T cell receptor beta chains below, sequenced in a study of blood T cell repertoires in COVID-19. The data were produced by immunoSEQ multiplex PCR, yet TCRdb's version contains in-frame clones alone and is incomplete. The sample lists about 480,000 clones, roughly nine tenths occurring once. Sequencing used peripheral blood. These receptors originate from a woman between 50 and 59 years old with COVID-19, enrolled during active disease.

The chain has TRBV3-1 (or the pseudogene TRBV3-2) and TRBJ1-4; a weak D match, TRBD1 (5 bases). The CDR3 has 14 residues. V lost 3 bases and J 8 bases, leaving 13 bases between the germline ends. Germline CDR1 is LGHDT and CDR2 is YNNKEL (reference sequence). CDR3 sequence (DNA): TGTGCCAGCAGCCAGGCAGGGAAGGTCGAAAAACTGTTTTTT. This sequence encodes CASSQAGKVEKLFF.

The gene calls are TRBV6-5 and TRBJ1-2, with a weak D call TRBD1 (6 bases). The CDR3 contains 15 residues. Trimming cost V 2 bases and J 0 bases, with 10 bases left between them. Germline CDR1 is MNHEY and CDR2 is SVGAGI. CDR3 sequence reads: CASSYRGTPNYGYTF. The CDR3 bases are TGTGCCAGCAGTTACAGGGGGACACCTAACTATGGCTACACCTTC.

The chain couples TRBV30 to TRBJ1-4; no clear D. This CDR3 region has 12 residues. The germline V and J ends were trimmed by 2 bases and 4 bases, with 5 bases remaining between them. Germline loops: CDR1 GTSNPN, CDR2 SVGIG (reference sequence). The CDR3 loop is CAWSYYNEKLFF. DNA of the CDR3: TGTGCCTGGAGTTACTATAATGAAAAACTGTTTTTT.

The J gene is TRBJ2-6, the V gene TRBV9; 9 bases are shared with TRBD1. CDR1 SGDLS and CDR2 YYNGEE come from the germline V gene. Losses at the gene ends were 1 base for V and 2 bases for J; bases not matched to a gene: 4. The CDR3 totals 17 residues. CDR3 protein: CASSVTGQGPGANVLTF. DNA of the CDR3: TGTGCCAGCAGCGTAACGGGACAGGGCCCTGGGGCCAACGTCCTGACTTTC.

The rearrangement links TRBV10-3 to TRBJ1-2; 7 bases fit TRBD1. The CDR3 sequence is 14 residues long. The germline V gene encodes CDR1 ENHRY and CDR2 SYGVKD. Losses at the gene ends were 0 bases for V and 3 bases for J; bases not matched to a gene: 1. The CDR3 spells CAISESGGDYGYTF. As DNA, the CDR3 is TGTGCCATCAGTGAGTCAGGGGGCGACTATGGCTACACCTTC.

The rearrangement links TRBV4-1 to TRBJ2-3; 13 positions agree with TRBD2. Losses at the gene ends were 3 bases for V and 4 bases for J; bases not matched to a gene: 4. Germline assignment: CDR1 MGHRA and CDR2 YSYEKL. The CDR3 is made up of 16 amino acids. CDR3 sequence: CASSHALAGGSDTQYF. For the CDR3, the DNA is TGCGCCAGCAGCCATGCACTAGCGGGGGGGTCAGATACGCAGTATTTT.

This chain links TRBV25-1 with TRBJ1-4; 8 bases are shared with TRBD1. CDR1 MGHDK and CDR2 SYGVNS come from the germline V gene. This CDR3 spans 13 amino acids. V was pared by 7 bases and J by 8 bases, with 6 bases of the junction left unmatched. CDR3 sequence: CASTDRVEEKLFF. The CDR3 bases are TGTGCCAGCACGGACAGGGTAGAAGAAAAACTGTTTTTT.